This TCR beta chain was recovered during a study of T cell responses to AZD1222 COVID-19 vaccine. Across the whole study: Some second doses came at about 4 weeks and others at about 12 weeks; these were pooled.

Findings of the study overall: Only after the peak T cell response were repertoires sampled.

TCRdb keeps only in-frame clones here, not all; method: immunoSEQ multiplex PCR. The sample has about 150,000 clones, roughly nine tenths seen once. To note about this clone: Its antigen is unidentified.

This receptor was identified in an adult in good health. The sample in question was peripheral blood, obtained on day 0 of AZD1222 vaccination.

CDR3 sequence reads: CASSISRTGGNQPQHF. The CDR3 DNA is TGTGCCAGTAGTATAAGTCGGACAGGGGGGAATCAGCCCCAGCATTTT. The chain couples TRBV19 to TRBJ1-5, with TRBD1 identical over 10 bases. The CDR3 has 16 amino acids. CDR1 is LNHDA and CDR2 is SQIVND in the germline V gene (reference sequence). The V and J ends lost 2 bases and 4 bases, in that order; junction bases with no gene match: 5. Based on the CDR3 plus reference TRBV19 and TRBJ1-5, the full variable domain is DGGITQSPKYLFRKEGQNVTLSCEQNLNHDAMYWYRQDPGQGLRLIYYSQIVNDFQKGDIAEGYSVSREKKESFPLTVTSAQKNPTAFYLCASSISRTGGNQPQHFGDGTRLSIL.